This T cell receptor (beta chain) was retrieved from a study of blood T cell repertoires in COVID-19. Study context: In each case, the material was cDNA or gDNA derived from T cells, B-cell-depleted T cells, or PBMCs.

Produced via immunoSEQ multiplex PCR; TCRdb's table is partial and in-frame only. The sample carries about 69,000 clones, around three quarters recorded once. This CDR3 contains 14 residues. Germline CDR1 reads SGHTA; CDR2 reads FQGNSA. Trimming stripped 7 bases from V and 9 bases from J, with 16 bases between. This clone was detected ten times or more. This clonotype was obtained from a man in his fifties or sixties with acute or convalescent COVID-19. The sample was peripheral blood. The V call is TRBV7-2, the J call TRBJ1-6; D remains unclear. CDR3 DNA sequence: TGTGCCAGCACAAATGCCCCGCGGGTTTCACCCCTCCACTTT. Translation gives CASTNAPRVSPLHF.